Sequencing of this T cell receptor beta chain was carried out in a study of T cell changes during pregnancy in multiple sclerosis. Libraries were prepared by immunoSEQ multiplex PCR; TCRdb keeps only in-frame clonotypes and omits some of them. The sample lists about 69,000 clones, approximately 90% occurring once. CDR3 length equals 14 residues. Germline lookup yields CDR1 MNHEY and CDR2 SVGAGI. The V and J ends lost 7 bases and 1 base, in that order; junction bases with no gene match: 5. Sequences were derived from peripheral blood, sampled in the third trimester of pregnancy. This rearrangement joins TRBV6-5 to TRBJ2-3, with TRBD1 identical over 7 bases. The TCR sequence derives from a female donor with multiple sclerosis, enrolled in a pregnancy study. CDR3 nucleotide sequence: TGTGCCAGCACCACAGACAGGGGCACAGATACGCAGTATTTT. Protein: CASTTDRGTDTQYF.